Sequencing of this T cell receptor (beta chain) was carried out in a study of T cell responses to AZD1222 COVID-19 vaccine. In the study overall: Second-dose intervals near 4 or 12 weeks were combined. General study points: Reportedly, nearly half the spike-specific TCRs target unmutated variant regions.

V shed 3 bases and J shed 6 bases, with 9 bases lying between them. Germline values: CDR1 SGDLS, CDR2 YYNGEE. The CDR3 length is 13 residues. A note on this clone: Its target is not known.

Assay: immunoSEQ multiplex PCR; the TCRdb copy retains only in-frame clones and omits some. The data hold around 99,000 clones, with nearly 90% observed a single time. The chain joins TRBV9 to TRBJ2-2; D may be TRBD1 (5 bases). The clonotype originates from an adult in good health. Specimen: peripheral blood, collected on day 0 of AZD1222 vaccination. The CDR3 DNA reads as TGTGCCAGCAGCGCCTCACAGGCCGGGGAGCTGTTTTTT. It translates to CASSASQAGELFF.